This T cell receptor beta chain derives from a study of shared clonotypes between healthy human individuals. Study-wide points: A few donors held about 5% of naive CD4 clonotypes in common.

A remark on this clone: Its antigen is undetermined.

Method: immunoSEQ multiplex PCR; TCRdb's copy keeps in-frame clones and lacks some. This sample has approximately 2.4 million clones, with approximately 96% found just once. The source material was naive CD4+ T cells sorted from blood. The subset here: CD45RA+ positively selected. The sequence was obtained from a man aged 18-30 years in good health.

The CDR3 nucleotides are TGTGCCAGCAGCGAGGACAGCTACTATGGCTACACCTTC. Protein: CASSEDSYYGYTF. V usage is TRBV5-4 and J usage is TRBJ1-2, with D possibly matching TRBD1 (6 bases). V gave up 4 bases and J gave up 3 bases, with 10 bases separating them. This CDR3 is 13 amino acids long. Looked up from germline, CDR1 is SGHNT and CDR2 is YYREEE (reference sequence).